This is a list of T cell receptor beta chains from one sample in a study of early T cells in non-severe SARS-CoV-2 infection. TCRdb analysed the 5' RACE reads with MiXCR anew, one entry per CDR3 protein. This repertoire shows more than 70,000 distinct CDR3 sequences, 12% found once; its top ten account for 6.5%. What was sequenced was whole blood. These receptors were collected from an adult who was a healthcare worker with PCR-confirmed SARS-CoV-2 infection or an uninfected control (not recorded which). Both conserved end residues are part of each CDR3. D genes are given only for firm matches. Part of the rows lack a size; the others show once, few, many or a class for expanded clones.

-	TRBV20-1	TRBJ2-7	-	CSARVGRGSYEQYF	TGCAGTGCTAGAGTCGGTAGGGGATCCTACGAGCAGTACTTC
-	TRBV7-3	TRBJ2-3	many	CASSKGADTQYF	TGTGCCAGCTCCAAGGGGGCAGATACGCAGTATTTT
-	TRBV19	TRBJ2-3	few	CASTAGAPGSDTQYF	TGTGCCAGTACCGCAGGTGCGCCGGGAAGCGATACGCAGTATTTT
-	TRBV19	TRBJ1-6	-	CASSTSGTNNSPLHF	TGTGCCAGTAGTACGTCCGGGACTAATAATTCACCCCTCCACTTT
-	TRBV19	TRBJ2-3	-	CASGWSIGDTQYF	TGTGCCAGTGGCTGGTCCATAGGAGATACGCAGTATTTT
TRBD1	TRBV7-2	TRBJ1-4	few	CASSWVTGYNEKLFF	TGTGCCAGCAGCTGGGTGACAGGGTACAATGAAAAACTGTTTTTT
-	TRBV7-8	TRBJ1-3	few	CASSLAHGISSLGNTIYF	TGTGCCAGCAGCTTAGCTCACGGTATTTCGTCTCTCGGAAACACCATATATTTT
TRBD2	TRBV7-9	TRBJ2-5	-	CASSFSGREQETQYF	TGTGCCAGCAGCTTTAGCGGGAGGGAGCAAGAGACCCAGTACTTC
-	TRBV10-3	TRBJ1-5	few	CAISEMWEGNQPQHF	TGTGCCATCAGTGAAATGTGGGAGGGCAATCAGCCCCAGCATTTT
-	TRBV4-2	TRBJ2-7	many	CASSQELDREQYF	TGTGCCAGCAGCCAAGAACTGGACCGCGAGCAGTACTTC
-	TRBV9	TRBJ2-3	few	CASRGNGIDTQYF	TGTGCCAGCAGGGGGAACGGGATAGATACGCAGTATTTT
-	TRBV20-1	TRBJ2-1	-	CSANPLGNEQFF	TGCAGTGCTAACCCCCTCGGGAATGAGCAGTTCTTC
-	TRBV11-2	TRBJ2-3	few	CASSLNAGTDTQYF	TGTGCCAGCAGCTTAAATGCGGGCACAGATACGCAGTATTTT
TRBD2	TRBV19	TRBJ2-1	many	CASYGGASYNEQFF	TGTGCCTCCTACGGGGGGGCCTCCTACAATGAGCAGTTCTTC
TRBD2	TRBV20-1	TRBJ2-4	-	CSAREGGFHIQYF	TGCAGTGCTAGAGAGGGGGGGTTTCACATTCAGTACTTC
TRBD1	TRBV27	TRBJ2-1	many	CASSPGQGNEQFF	TGTGCCAGCAGTCCGGGACAGGGAAATGAGCAGTTCTTC
-	TRBV11-2	TRBJ1-1	-	CASSPSGDTEAFF	TGTGCCAGCAGCCCCTCGGGGGACACTGAAGCTTTCTTT
TRBD2	TRBV20-1	TRBJ2-7	few	CSAQQPIAGEQYF	TGCAGTGCTCAACAGCCTATAGCGGGTGAGCAGTACTTC
-	TRBV28	TRBJ2-3	few	CASSPSNTDTQYF	TGTGCCAGCAGCCCATCCAACACAGATACGCAGTATTTT
-	TRBV7-9	TRBJ2-1	-	CASTKTGTTKDEQFF	TGTGCCAGCACCAAAACGGGGACAACGAAGGATGAGCAGTTCTTC
TRBD2	TRBV19	TRBJ2-7	many	CASSAPGLVGEQYF	TGTGCCAGCTCCGCTCCGGGACTAGTGGGGGAGCAGTACTTC
TRBD2	TRBV5-1	TRBJ2-5	-	CASSFLGTSAQMAQYF	TGCGCCAGCAGCTTCCTCGGGACTAGCGCCCAAATGGCCCAGTACTTC
-	TRBV6-6	TRBJ1-4	many	CASSYLRTAKSEKLFF	TGTGCCAGCAGTTACTTAAGGACAGCAAAGAGTGAAAAACTGTTTTTT
-	TRBV7-2	TRBJ1-1	many	CASSFDGGVYMNTEAFF	TGTGCCAGCAGCTTTGACGGGGGGGTTTACATGAACACTGAAGCTTTCTTT
-	TRBV7-9	TRBJ2-1	-	CASSPSVRVLGTNEQFF	TGTGCCAGCAGCCCTAGCGTTCGGGTTTTGGGTACAAATGAGCAGTTCTTC
-	TRBV15	TRBJ1-6	few	CATSRGVVSPLHF	TGTGCCACCAGCAGAGGGGTGGTGTCACCCCTCCACTTT
-	TRBV5-1	TRBJ2-2	few	CASSLSARADTGELFF	TGCGCCAGCAGCTTGTCCGCCAGGGCGGACACCGGGGAGCTGTTTTTT
-	TRBV30	TRBJ1-2	few	CAWSTGGGGNYGYTF	TGTGCCTGGAGTACCGGCGGGGGAGGTAACTATGGCTACACCTTC
TRBD2	TRBV4-1	TRBJ2-1	-	CASSHGGSNNEQFF	TGCGCCAGCAGCCACGGCGGGAGTAACAATGAGCAGTTCTTC
-	TRBV12-3/TRBV12-4	TRBJ2-4	-	CASSLPGKNIQYF	TGTGCCAGCAGTTTACCCGGCAAAAACATTCAGTACTTC
TRBD2	TRBV20-1	TRBJ2-5	-	CSAGANSGRALETQYF	TGCAGTGCTGGGGCAAATAGCGGGAGGGCCCTAGAGACCCAGTACTTC
-	TRBV7-9	TRBJ2-7	few	CASSFGELSVDEQYF	TGTGCCAGCAGCTTCGGTGAGCTAAGCGTAGACGAGCAGTACTTC
TRBD1	TRBV6-6	TRBJ1-4	-	CASKVEGTGVNEKLFF	TGTGCCAGCAAAGTGGAGGGGACAGGGGTTAATGAAAAACTGTTTTTT
-	TRBV20-1	TRBJ2-7	-	CSALEYEQYF	TGCAGTGCTTTAGAGTACGAGCAGTACTTC